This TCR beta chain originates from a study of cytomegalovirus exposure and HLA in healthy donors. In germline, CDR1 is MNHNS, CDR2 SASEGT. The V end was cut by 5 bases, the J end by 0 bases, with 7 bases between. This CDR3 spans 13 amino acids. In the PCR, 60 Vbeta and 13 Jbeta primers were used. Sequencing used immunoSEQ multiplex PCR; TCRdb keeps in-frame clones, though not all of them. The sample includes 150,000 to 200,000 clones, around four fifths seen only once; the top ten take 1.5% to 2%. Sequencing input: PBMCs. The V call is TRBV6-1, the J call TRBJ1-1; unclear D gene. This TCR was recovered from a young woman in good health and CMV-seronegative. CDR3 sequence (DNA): TGTGCCAGCAGTCAGGTTCTGAACACTGAAGCTTTCTTT. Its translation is CASSQVLNTEAFF.